This paragraph reports one TCR beta chain. As handled by the study authors: Nucleated cell number was recorded as an estimate derived from reference gene primer amplification. TCRdb keeps only in-frame clones here, not all; method: immunoSEQ multiplex PCR. V, J and clone size are those of that table, while D and trimming were read from the DNA. In the table there are some 45,000 clones, over 85% of which are singletons. This CDR3 has 15 amino acids. Trimming shortened V by 2 bases and J by 2 bases, and 14 bases separated the two germline ends. Germline values: CDR1 SGHNT, CDR2 YYREEE (reference sequence). The record originates from a study of blood T cell repertoires in COVID-19. Study as a whole: Specimens from acute and convalescent COVID-19 originated in the United States, Italy and Spain. PBMCs, B-cell-depleted T cells, or T cells provided the cDNA or gDNA that made up the material.

Followed over time, Seattle patients had been enrolled while infection was active. The sequence came from a man aged 60 to 75 with COVID-19, enrolled during active disease. The chain carries TRBV5-4 and TRBJ2-7; tentative D call: TRBD1 (5 bases). Sequencing was done on a sample of peripheral blood. In DNA, the CDR3 is TGTGCCAGCAGCTTAGGGGTATTGGAGACCTACGAGCAGTACTTC. Amino acid sequence: CASSLGVLETYEQYF.